A selection of T cell receptor beta chains follows, all from one sample in a study of shared clonotypes between healthy human individuals. TCRdb's table, derived via immunoSEQ multiplex PCR, lists solely in-frame clones and lacks some. The table has 2 million or so clones, approximately 94% seen once; the top ten hold 1% to 1.3%. The specimen was naive CD8+ T cells sorted from blood. Receptors originate from a man between 18 and 29 years old in good health. Both conserved end residues are part of each CDR3. A D gene is named only where the DNA matches it firmly. A clone size is listed for some rows: how often the clone was seen (once, few, many), or a class if it is expanded.

j_call | clone_size | v_call | d_call | cdr3_nt | cdr3_aa
TRBJ2-3 | - | TRBV18 | TRBD1 | TGTGCCAGCTCACTAGGACAGGGTGGACTCACAGATACGCAGTATTTT | CASSLGQGGLTDTQYF
TRBJ1-6 | - | TRBV6-6 | - | TGTGCCAGCAGCTTACTCATGTCAGGAGATAATTCACCCCTCCACTTT | CASSLLMSGDNSPLHF
TRBJ1-1 | - | TRBV7-9 | - | TGTGCCAGCAGCCCGGGACGGTTTCAGGACACTGAAGCTTTCTTT | CASSPGRFQDTEAFF
TRBJ2-7 | - | TRBV10-2 | - | TGCGCCAGCAACGAGGGGGGGCACGAGCAGTACTTC | CASNEGGHEQYF
TRBJ2-1 | - | TRBV28 | - | TGTGCCAGCAGTTTGGGAACTAGCTCCTACAATGAGCAGTTCTTC | CASSLGTSSYNEQFF
TRBJ2-1 | - | TRBV11-3 | TRBD2 | TGTGCCAGCAGCTTAGGGGGGGGTCGCTACAATGAGCAGTTCTTC | CASSLGGGRYNEQFF
TRBJ2-5 | - | TRBV5-4 | - | TGTGCCAGCAGCCATGGTGGAGAGACCCAGTACTTC | CASSHGGETQYF
TRBJ2-2 | - | TRBV30 | TRBD1 | TGTGCCTGGAGTGGGACAGGGAACGGGGAGCTGTTTTTT | CAWSGTGNGELFF
TRBJ2-5 | - | TRBV30 | - | TGTGCCTGGAGCGTTGACTCGGCCCAGTACTTC | CAWSVDSAQYF
TRBJ2-7 | - | TRBV13 | - | TGTGCCAGCAGCTTAGAAAGGGGTAATAGCGAGCAGTACTTC | CASSLERGNSEQYF
TRBJ1-4 | - | TRBV2 | - | TGTGCCAGCAGTGAATTTCAGGGCGAGGGAAAACTGTTTTTT | CASSEFQGEGKLFF
TRBJ1-2 | - | TRBV28 | TRBD1 | TGTGCCAGCAGTTTTAGGACAGGGGATAACTATGGCTACACCTTC | CASSFRTGDNYGYTF
TRBJ1-4 | once | TRBV6-1 | - | TGTGCCAGCAGTGAACCAAGCCGAGGGCTACGTGAAAAACTGTTTTTT | CASSEPSRGLREKLFF
TRBJ2-7 | - | TRBV27 | TRBD2 | TGTGCCAGCAGTTCCTTAGCGGGGGGGCCCCTCACCACCTACGAGCAGTACTTC | CASSSLAGGPLTTYEQYF
TRBJ2-3 | - | TRBV27 | - | TGTGCCAGCAGTTTGCTCTTGGGAGGAGCAGATACGCAGTATTTT | CASSLLLGGADTQYF
TRBJ2-1 | - | TRBV7-9 | - | TGTGCCAGCAGCCTTCTTGGGGATGAGCAGTTCTTC | CASSLLGDEQFF
TRBJ1-1 | - | TRBV27 | TRBD1 | TGTGCCAGCAGTTTAGACGCAGGGGGCATGAACACTGAAGCTTTCTTT | CASSLDAGGMNTEAFF
TRBJ2-5 | - | TRBV4-2 | - | TGTGCCAGCAGCCTCCCGACTGAGGGGACCCAGTACTTC | CASSLPTEGTQYF
TRBJ2-6 | - | TRBV5-6 | - | TGTGCCAGCAGCAGATCGACAGTATTCACTGGGGCCAACGTCCTGACTTTC | CASSRSTVFTGANVLTF
TRBJ2-7 | - | TRBV27 | - | TGTGCCAGCAGTTTATTCGGCGGCGAGCAGTACTTC | CASSLFGGEQYF
TRBJ1-5 | - | TRBV6-9 | - | TGTGCCAGCAGTTCCCTAAACCCCGGGGCTCGTCAGCCCCAGCATTTT | CASSSLNPGARQPQHF
TRBJ1-4 | once | TRBV27 | - | TGTGCCAGCAGTTTAGCCTTTTCTAATGAAAAACTGTTTTTT | CASSLAFSNEKLFF
TRBJ2-2 | - | TRBV7-8 | TRBD1 | TGTGCCAGCAGCTTAGAACAGGGGAGAATCGGGGAGCTGTTTTTT | CASSLEQGRIGELFF
TRBJ2-1 | - | TRBV6-5 | - | TGTGCCAGCAGTTCACCGGGTCCTAATGAGCAGTTCTTC | CASSSPGPNEQFF
TRBJ2-5 | - | TRBV5-8 | - | TGTGCCAGCAGCTGGGGAATGACAGGCGATCCCCAAGAGACCCAGTACTTC | CASSWGMTGDPQETQYF
TRBJ2-1 | - | TRBV13 | TRBD2 | TGTGCCAGCAGCTCCCTGACTAGCGGGAGGGCGGGTGAGCAGTTCTTC | CASSSLTSGRAGEQFF
TRBJ1-1 | - | TRBV7-9 | TRBD1 | TGTGCCAGCAACAAGGGACAGTTGAACACTGAAGCTTTCTTT | CASNKGQLNTEAFF
TRBJ2-7 | - | TRBV5-4 | TRBD1 | TGTGCCAGCAGCTTGAGACAGGGGTACGAGCAGTACTTC | CASSLRQGYEQYF
TRBJ1-2 | - | TRBV7-9 | - | TGTGCCAGCAGCGCCACGGGGTCGGCTAACTATGGCTACACCTTC | CASSATGSANYGYTF
TRBJ2-3 | - | TRBV11-2 | - | TGTGCCAGCAGCTTATCCGGTAGCACAGATACGCAGTATTTT | CASSLSGSTDTQYF
TRBJ1-5 | - | TRBV4-3 | - | TGCGCCAGCAGCCAAGGGGTATATCAGCCCCAGCATTTT | CASSQGVYQPQHF
TRBJ1-1 | - | TRBV19 | - | TGTGCCAGTAGCGACACTGAAGCTCTCTTT | CASSDTEALF
TRBJ2-1 | once | TRBV30 | TRBD2 | TGTGCCTGCGGAAGCCTAGCGGGAGTCTTCAATGAGCAGTTCTTC | CACGSLAGVFNEQFF
TRBJ1-1 | - | TRBV4-1 | - | TGCGCCAGCAGCCCCATCGAGCGGGGGGCGGCTGAAGCTTTCTTT | CASSPIERGAAEAFF
TRBJ2-3 | - | TRBV4-1 | - | TGCGCCAGCAGATTAGCGGTTAGCACAGATACGCAGTATTTT | CASRLAVSTDTQYF